The clone carrying this T cell receptor (beta chain) was found many times. The antigen is undetermined. Library preparation for TCR beta used quantitative 5'-RACE with molecular barcodes. In TCRdb, the 5' RACE reads were re-called with MiXCR into one record per CDR3 protein. In the table there are about 69,000 distinct CDR3 sequences, approximately 5% of which are singletons. The data derive from a study of CD8 T cells in ankylosing spondylitis. Findings and limits, study-wide: Some motif variants had been reported before (in reactive arthritis synovial fluid and blood). Clones linked to the disease showed a CD8+ phenotype. They occurred at relatively low frequencies in peripheral blood. Enrichment of disease-linked clones was reportedly significant in matched ankylosing spondylitis synovial fluid.

Germline loops: CDR1 MNHEY, CDR2 SVGAGI. Trimming took off 0 bases at V and 0 bases at J, with 8 bases between the two ends. CDR3 length: 15 amino acids. The TCR originated in a male donor with ankylosing spondylitis or in good health (not recorded which). Material: blood, either unsorted or a sorted T cell fraction (not recorded which). The V and J genes are TRBV6-5 and TRBJ1-2; D may be TRBD1 (5 bases). The CDR3 sequence: CASSYSGTSNYGYTF. Written as DNA, the CDR3 is TGTGCCAGCAGTTACTCGGGGACTTCTAACTATGGCTACACCTTC.